The 2 T cell receptor beta chains listed next were all sequenced from one sample in a study of Ad26.COV2.S vaccination and SARS-CoV-2 variants. Profiling relied on immunoSEQ multiplex PCR, and the TCRdb table lists in-frame clones only, not all of them. Of about 480,000 clones listed, approximately 88% are singletons. Indicated treatment: some 20 received Ad26.COV2.S at low or high dose, single or two shots; 5 received placebo; per-sample allocation not given. Samples came from day 63 after the first vaccine or placebo injection. The sample in question was peripheral blood, obtained in a trial of Ad26.COV2.S vaccine versus placebo. These receptor sequences come from a person between 18 and 59 years old who received the Ad26.COV2.S COVID-19 vaccine or a placebo.

The chain combines TRBV12-5 with TRBJ2-7, with D perhaps matching TRBD2 (6 bases). CDR1 LGHNT and CDR2 FRNRAP come from the germline V gene. The CDR3 is made up of 18 amino acids. Trimming shortened V by 0 bases and J by 4 bases, and 22 bases separated the two germline ends. The CDR3 region has the DNA TGTGCTAGTGGTTTGGTACCTGTTCCCGTCCTAGCGCTATACGAGCAGTACTTC. This sequence encodes CASGLVPVPVLALYEQYF.

The rearrangement links TRBV20-1 to TRBJ2-1, with a possible D match to TRBD1 (5 bases). In germline, CDR1 is DFQATT, CDR2 SNEGSKA (reference sequence). The V and J ends lost 3 bases and 9 bases respectively, with 15 bases between them. This CDR3 is 13 amino acids long. CDR3 residues: CSASRLAQGEQFF. CDR3 DNA sequence: TGCAGTGCTAGTCGTCTGGCCCAGGGTGAGCAGTTCTTC.